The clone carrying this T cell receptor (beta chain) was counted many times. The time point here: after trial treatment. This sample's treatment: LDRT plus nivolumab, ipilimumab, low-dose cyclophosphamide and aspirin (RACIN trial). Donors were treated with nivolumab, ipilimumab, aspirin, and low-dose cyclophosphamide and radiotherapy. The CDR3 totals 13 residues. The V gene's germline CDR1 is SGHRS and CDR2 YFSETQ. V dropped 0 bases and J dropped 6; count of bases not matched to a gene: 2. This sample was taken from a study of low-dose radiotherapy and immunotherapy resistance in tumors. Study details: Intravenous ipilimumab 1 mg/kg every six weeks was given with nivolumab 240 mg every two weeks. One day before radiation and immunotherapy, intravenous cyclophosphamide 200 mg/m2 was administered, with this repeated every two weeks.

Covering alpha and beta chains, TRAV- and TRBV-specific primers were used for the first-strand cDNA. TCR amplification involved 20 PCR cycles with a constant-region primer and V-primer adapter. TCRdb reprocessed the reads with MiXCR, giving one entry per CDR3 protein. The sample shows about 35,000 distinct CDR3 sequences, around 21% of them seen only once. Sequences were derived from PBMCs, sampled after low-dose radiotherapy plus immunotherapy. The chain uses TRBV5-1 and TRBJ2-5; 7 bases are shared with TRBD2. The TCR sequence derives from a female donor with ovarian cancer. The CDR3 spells CASSLEGGQTQYF. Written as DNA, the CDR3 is TGCGCCAGCAGCTTGGAGGGAGGGCAGACCCAGTACTTC.